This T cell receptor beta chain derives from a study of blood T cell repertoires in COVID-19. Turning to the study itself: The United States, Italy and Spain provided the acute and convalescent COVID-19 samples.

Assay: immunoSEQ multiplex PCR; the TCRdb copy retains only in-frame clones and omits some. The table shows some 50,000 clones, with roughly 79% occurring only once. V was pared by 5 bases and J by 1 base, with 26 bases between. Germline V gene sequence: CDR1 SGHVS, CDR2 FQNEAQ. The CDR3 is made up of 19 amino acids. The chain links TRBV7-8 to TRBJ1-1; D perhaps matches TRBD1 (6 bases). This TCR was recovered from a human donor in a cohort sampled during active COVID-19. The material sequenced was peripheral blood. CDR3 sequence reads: CASSPREGGMMGRNTEAFF. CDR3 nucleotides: TGTGCCAGCAGCCCCAGGGAGGGGGGGATGATGGGTCGGAACACTGAAGCTTTCTTT.